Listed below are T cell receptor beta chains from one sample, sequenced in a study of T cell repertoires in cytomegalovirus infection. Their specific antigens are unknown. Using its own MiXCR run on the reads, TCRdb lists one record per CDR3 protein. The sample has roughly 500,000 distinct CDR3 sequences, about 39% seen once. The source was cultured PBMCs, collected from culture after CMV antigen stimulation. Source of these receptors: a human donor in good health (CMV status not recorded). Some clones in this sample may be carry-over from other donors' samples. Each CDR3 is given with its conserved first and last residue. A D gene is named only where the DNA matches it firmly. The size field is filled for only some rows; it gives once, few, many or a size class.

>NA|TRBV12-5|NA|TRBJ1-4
CASGDGWNEKLFF
TGTGCTAGCGGCGACGGCTGGAATGAAAAACTGTTTTTT
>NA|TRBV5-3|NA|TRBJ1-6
CASSLGPVSEISPLHF
TGTGCCAGCAGCTTGGGGCCGGTATCTGAAATTTCACCCCTCCACTTT
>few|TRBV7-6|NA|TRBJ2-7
CASSLGVQQIYEQYF
TGTGCCAGCAGCTTAGGGGTACAGCAAATTTACGAGCAGTACTTC
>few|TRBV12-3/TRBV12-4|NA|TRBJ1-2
CASSLVRGGYTF
TGTGCCAGCAGTTTGGTCAGGGGCGGGTACACCTTC
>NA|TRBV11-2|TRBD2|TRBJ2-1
CASSSTAPLAGRNEQFF
TGTGCCAGCAGCTCGACGGCCCCCTTAGCGGGAAGGAATGAGCAGTTCTTC
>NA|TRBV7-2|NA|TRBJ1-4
CASSLAGTPYNEKLFF
TGTGCCAGCAGCTTAGCGGGGACCCCGTATAATGAAAAACTGTTTTTT
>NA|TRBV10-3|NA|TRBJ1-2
CAISAFVGTGYGYTF
TGTGCCATCAGTGCGTTCGTAGGAACAGGCTATGGCTACACCTTC
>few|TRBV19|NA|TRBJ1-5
CATKGTGLNQPQHF
TGTGCCACCAAGGGTACAGGCCTGAATCAGCCCCAGCATTTT
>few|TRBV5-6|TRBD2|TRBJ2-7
CASSFLAGSYEQYF
TGTGCCAGCAGCTTCCTAGCGGGATCCTACGAGCAGTACTTC
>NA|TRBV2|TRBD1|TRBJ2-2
CASTGTGNTGELFF
TGTGCCAGCACCGGGACAGGGAACACCGGGGAGCTGTTTTTT
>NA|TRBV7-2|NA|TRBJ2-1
CASSFGFSYNEQFF
TGTGCCAGCAGCTTTGGGTTCTCCTACAATGAGCAGTTCTTC
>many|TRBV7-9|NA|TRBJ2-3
CASSLTGSTDTQYF
TGTGCCAGCAGCTTAACAGGCAGCACAGATACGCAGTATTTT
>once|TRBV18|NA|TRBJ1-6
CASSSDYRNSPLHF
TGTGCCAGCTCCTCCGACTACCGTAATTCACCCCTCCACTTT
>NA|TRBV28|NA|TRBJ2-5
CASKEGGFQETQYF
TGTGCCAGCAAGGAGGGGGGCTTCCAAGAGACCCAGTACTTC
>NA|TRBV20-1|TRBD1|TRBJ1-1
CSASAPGTANTEAFF
TGCAGTGCTAGTGCCCCCGGGACAGCGAACACTGAAGCTTTCTTT
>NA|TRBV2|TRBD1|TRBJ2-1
CASGRDRGLDEQFF
TGTGCCAGCGGAAGGGACAGGGGGCTCGATGAGCAGTTCTTC
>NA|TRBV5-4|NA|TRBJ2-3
CASSFPPDTQYF
TGTGCCAGCAGCTTCCCGCCGGATACGCAGTATTTT
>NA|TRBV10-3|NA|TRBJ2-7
CAMGTASEQYF
TGTGCCATGGGGACGGCAAGCGAGCAGTACTTC
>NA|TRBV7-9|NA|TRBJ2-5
CASSHRTAPGGTQYF
TGTGCCAGCAGCCATAGGACCGCACCGGGTGGGACCCAGTACTTC
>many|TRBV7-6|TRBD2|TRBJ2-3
CASSSTSGRADTQYF
TGTGCCAGCAGCTCGACTAGCGGGAGGGCAGATACGCAGTATTTT
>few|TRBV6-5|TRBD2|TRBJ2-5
CASSTGRGGLETQYF
TGTGCCAGCAGTACGGGGCGGGGGGGCCTAGAGACCCAGTACTTC
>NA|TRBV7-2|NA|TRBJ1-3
CASHEGTTGNTIYF
TGTGCCAGCCACGAGGGGACAACTGGAAACACCATATATTTT
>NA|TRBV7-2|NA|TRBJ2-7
CASSLVQAPPYEQYF
TGTGCCAGCAGCTTAGTACAGGCCCCCCCCTACGAGCAGTACTTC
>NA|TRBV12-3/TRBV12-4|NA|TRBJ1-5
CASSPGVSNQPQHF
TGTGCCAGCAGTCCAGGGGTTAGCAATCAGCCCCAGCATTTT
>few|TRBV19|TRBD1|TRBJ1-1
CASSIRGQGTEAFF
TGTGCCAGTAGTATTAGAGGACAGGGAACTGAAGCTTTCTTT
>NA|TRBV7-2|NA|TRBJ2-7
CASSPVTRDTYEQYF
TGTGCCAGCAGCCCCGTGACTAGGGATACATACGAGCAGTACTTC
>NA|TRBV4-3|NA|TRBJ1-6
CASSQEDSYNSPLHF
TGCGCCAGCAGCCAAGAAGACAGCTACAATTCACCCCTCCACTTT
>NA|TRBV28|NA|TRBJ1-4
CASSLQLLAPTATNEKLFF
TGTGCCAGCAGTTTACAATTGTTGGCTCCGACAGCAACTAATGAAAAACTGTTTTTT
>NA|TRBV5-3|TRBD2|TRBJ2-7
CASSPSGGDTSYEQYF
TGTGCCAGCAGCCCGTCCGGGGGGGATACCTCCTACGAGCAGTACTTC
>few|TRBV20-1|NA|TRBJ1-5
CSARGYYSNQPQHF
TGCAGTGCTAGAGGGTACTATAGCAATCAGCCCCAGCATTTT
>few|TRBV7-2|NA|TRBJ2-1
CASSFWAEEQFF
TGTGCCAGCAGCTTTTGGGCGGAAGAGCAGTTCTTC
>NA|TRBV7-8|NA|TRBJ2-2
CASSPTPGAANTGELFF
TGTGCCAGCAGCCCCACGCCCGGCGCCGCGAACACCGGGGAGCTGTTTTTT
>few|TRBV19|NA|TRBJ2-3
CASSPNAGTDTQYF
TGTGCCAGTAGTCCCAACGCAGGCACAGATACGCAGTATTTT
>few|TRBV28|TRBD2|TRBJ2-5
CASRATASGNTQYF
TGTGCCAGCAGAGCCACGGCTAGCGGGAACACCCAGTACTTC
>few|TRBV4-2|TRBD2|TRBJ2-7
CASSQDFETSGGKEVFIYEQYF
TGTGCCAGCAGCCAAGATTTTGAGACTAGCGGGGGGAAAGAGGTCTTCATCTACGAGCAGTACTTC
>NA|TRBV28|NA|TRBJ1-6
CASSLRARWGNSPLHF
TGTGCCAGCAGTCTTCGGGCCCGTTGGGGCAATTCACCCCTCCACTTT
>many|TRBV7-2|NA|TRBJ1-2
CASSLDRVSYGYTF
TGTGCCAGCAGCTTAGATCGGGTTTCGTATGGCTACACCTTC
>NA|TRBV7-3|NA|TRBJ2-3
CASSPSGGDTQYF
TGTGCCAGCAGCCCCTCCGGAGGGGATACGCAGTATTTT
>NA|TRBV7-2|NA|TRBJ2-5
CASSLGQEETQYF
TGTGCCAGCAGCTTAGGCCAAGAAGAGACCCAGTACTTC
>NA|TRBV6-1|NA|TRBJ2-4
CASSEETIQYF
TGTGCCAGCAGTGAAGAGACCATTCAGTACTTC
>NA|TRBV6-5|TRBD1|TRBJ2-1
CASSRDSRYEQFF
TGTGCCAGCAGCCGGGACAGTAGATATGAGCAGTTCTTC
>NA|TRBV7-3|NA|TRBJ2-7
CASALPGFYEQYF
TGTGCCAGCGCCCTACCAGGGTTTTACGAGCAGTACTTC
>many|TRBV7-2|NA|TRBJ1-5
CASSLAAQGNQPQHF
TGTGCCAGCAGCTTAGCGGCACAAGGAAATCAGCCCCAGCATTTT
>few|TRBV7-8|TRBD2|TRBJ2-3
CASSFSGILSTDTQYF
TGTGCCAGCAGCTTTAGCGGGATTTTAAGCACAGATACGCAGTATTTT
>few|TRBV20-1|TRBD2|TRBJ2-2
CSARDSTSGRTGELFF
TGCAGTGCTAGAGATTCGACTAGCGGGAGGACCGGGGAGCTGTTTTTT
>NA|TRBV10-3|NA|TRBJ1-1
CAISKGPNTEAFF
TGTGCCATCAGCAAGGGACCGAACACTGAAGCTTTCTTT
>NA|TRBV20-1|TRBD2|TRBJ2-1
CSASSLGLAGGNEQFF
TGCAGTGCTAGTTCCCTCGGACTAGCGGGGGGCAATGAGCAGTTCTTC
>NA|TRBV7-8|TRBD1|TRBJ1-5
CASSMGTGAGQPQHF
TGTGCCAGCAGCATGGGGACAGGGGCGGGTCAGCCCCAGCATTTT
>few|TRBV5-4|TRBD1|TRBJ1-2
CASSLGDRDYGYTF
TGTGCCAGCAGCTTGGGGGACAGGGACTATGGCTACACCTTC
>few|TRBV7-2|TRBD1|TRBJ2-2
CASSLDRGSGELFF
TGTGCCAGCAGCTTAGACAGGGGGTCCGGGGAGCTGTTTTTT
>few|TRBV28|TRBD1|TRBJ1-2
CASSLGAWGQLYGYTF
TGTGCCAGCAGTTTAGGGGCCTGGGGACAGCTCTATGGCTACACCTTC
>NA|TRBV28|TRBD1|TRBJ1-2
CASSLSGQNGYTF
TGTGCCAGCAGTTTATCGGGACAGAATGGCTACACCTTC
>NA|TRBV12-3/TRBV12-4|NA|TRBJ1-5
CASTWEGQPQHF
TGTGCCAGCACCTGGGAGGGGCAGCCCCAGCATTTT
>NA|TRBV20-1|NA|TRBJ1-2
CSARVNYGYTF
TGCAGTGCTAGGGTAAACTATGGCTACACCTTC
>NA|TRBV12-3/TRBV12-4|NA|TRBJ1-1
CASRNHEEGEIMAFF
TGTGCCAGCAGGAACCACGAGGAGGGAGAGATAATGGCTTTCTTT
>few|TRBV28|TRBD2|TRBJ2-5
CASRFRGGEARTQYF
TGTGCCAGCAGATTCCGCGGGGGGGAGGCCAGGACCCAGTACTTC
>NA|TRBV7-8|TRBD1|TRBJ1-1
CASSLGQGARRDTEAFF
TGTGCCAGCAGCTTAGGACAGGGGGCAAGGCGGGACACTGAAGCTTTCTTT
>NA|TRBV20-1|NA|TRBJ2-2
CSARGRAVLNTGELFF
TGCAGTGCTAGAGGTCGGGCAGTCCTGAACACCGGGGAGCTGTTTTTT
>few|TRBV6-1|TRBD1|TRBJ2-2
CASAGTGNTGELFF
TGTGCCAGCGCCGGGACAGGGAACACCGGGGAGCTGTTTTTT